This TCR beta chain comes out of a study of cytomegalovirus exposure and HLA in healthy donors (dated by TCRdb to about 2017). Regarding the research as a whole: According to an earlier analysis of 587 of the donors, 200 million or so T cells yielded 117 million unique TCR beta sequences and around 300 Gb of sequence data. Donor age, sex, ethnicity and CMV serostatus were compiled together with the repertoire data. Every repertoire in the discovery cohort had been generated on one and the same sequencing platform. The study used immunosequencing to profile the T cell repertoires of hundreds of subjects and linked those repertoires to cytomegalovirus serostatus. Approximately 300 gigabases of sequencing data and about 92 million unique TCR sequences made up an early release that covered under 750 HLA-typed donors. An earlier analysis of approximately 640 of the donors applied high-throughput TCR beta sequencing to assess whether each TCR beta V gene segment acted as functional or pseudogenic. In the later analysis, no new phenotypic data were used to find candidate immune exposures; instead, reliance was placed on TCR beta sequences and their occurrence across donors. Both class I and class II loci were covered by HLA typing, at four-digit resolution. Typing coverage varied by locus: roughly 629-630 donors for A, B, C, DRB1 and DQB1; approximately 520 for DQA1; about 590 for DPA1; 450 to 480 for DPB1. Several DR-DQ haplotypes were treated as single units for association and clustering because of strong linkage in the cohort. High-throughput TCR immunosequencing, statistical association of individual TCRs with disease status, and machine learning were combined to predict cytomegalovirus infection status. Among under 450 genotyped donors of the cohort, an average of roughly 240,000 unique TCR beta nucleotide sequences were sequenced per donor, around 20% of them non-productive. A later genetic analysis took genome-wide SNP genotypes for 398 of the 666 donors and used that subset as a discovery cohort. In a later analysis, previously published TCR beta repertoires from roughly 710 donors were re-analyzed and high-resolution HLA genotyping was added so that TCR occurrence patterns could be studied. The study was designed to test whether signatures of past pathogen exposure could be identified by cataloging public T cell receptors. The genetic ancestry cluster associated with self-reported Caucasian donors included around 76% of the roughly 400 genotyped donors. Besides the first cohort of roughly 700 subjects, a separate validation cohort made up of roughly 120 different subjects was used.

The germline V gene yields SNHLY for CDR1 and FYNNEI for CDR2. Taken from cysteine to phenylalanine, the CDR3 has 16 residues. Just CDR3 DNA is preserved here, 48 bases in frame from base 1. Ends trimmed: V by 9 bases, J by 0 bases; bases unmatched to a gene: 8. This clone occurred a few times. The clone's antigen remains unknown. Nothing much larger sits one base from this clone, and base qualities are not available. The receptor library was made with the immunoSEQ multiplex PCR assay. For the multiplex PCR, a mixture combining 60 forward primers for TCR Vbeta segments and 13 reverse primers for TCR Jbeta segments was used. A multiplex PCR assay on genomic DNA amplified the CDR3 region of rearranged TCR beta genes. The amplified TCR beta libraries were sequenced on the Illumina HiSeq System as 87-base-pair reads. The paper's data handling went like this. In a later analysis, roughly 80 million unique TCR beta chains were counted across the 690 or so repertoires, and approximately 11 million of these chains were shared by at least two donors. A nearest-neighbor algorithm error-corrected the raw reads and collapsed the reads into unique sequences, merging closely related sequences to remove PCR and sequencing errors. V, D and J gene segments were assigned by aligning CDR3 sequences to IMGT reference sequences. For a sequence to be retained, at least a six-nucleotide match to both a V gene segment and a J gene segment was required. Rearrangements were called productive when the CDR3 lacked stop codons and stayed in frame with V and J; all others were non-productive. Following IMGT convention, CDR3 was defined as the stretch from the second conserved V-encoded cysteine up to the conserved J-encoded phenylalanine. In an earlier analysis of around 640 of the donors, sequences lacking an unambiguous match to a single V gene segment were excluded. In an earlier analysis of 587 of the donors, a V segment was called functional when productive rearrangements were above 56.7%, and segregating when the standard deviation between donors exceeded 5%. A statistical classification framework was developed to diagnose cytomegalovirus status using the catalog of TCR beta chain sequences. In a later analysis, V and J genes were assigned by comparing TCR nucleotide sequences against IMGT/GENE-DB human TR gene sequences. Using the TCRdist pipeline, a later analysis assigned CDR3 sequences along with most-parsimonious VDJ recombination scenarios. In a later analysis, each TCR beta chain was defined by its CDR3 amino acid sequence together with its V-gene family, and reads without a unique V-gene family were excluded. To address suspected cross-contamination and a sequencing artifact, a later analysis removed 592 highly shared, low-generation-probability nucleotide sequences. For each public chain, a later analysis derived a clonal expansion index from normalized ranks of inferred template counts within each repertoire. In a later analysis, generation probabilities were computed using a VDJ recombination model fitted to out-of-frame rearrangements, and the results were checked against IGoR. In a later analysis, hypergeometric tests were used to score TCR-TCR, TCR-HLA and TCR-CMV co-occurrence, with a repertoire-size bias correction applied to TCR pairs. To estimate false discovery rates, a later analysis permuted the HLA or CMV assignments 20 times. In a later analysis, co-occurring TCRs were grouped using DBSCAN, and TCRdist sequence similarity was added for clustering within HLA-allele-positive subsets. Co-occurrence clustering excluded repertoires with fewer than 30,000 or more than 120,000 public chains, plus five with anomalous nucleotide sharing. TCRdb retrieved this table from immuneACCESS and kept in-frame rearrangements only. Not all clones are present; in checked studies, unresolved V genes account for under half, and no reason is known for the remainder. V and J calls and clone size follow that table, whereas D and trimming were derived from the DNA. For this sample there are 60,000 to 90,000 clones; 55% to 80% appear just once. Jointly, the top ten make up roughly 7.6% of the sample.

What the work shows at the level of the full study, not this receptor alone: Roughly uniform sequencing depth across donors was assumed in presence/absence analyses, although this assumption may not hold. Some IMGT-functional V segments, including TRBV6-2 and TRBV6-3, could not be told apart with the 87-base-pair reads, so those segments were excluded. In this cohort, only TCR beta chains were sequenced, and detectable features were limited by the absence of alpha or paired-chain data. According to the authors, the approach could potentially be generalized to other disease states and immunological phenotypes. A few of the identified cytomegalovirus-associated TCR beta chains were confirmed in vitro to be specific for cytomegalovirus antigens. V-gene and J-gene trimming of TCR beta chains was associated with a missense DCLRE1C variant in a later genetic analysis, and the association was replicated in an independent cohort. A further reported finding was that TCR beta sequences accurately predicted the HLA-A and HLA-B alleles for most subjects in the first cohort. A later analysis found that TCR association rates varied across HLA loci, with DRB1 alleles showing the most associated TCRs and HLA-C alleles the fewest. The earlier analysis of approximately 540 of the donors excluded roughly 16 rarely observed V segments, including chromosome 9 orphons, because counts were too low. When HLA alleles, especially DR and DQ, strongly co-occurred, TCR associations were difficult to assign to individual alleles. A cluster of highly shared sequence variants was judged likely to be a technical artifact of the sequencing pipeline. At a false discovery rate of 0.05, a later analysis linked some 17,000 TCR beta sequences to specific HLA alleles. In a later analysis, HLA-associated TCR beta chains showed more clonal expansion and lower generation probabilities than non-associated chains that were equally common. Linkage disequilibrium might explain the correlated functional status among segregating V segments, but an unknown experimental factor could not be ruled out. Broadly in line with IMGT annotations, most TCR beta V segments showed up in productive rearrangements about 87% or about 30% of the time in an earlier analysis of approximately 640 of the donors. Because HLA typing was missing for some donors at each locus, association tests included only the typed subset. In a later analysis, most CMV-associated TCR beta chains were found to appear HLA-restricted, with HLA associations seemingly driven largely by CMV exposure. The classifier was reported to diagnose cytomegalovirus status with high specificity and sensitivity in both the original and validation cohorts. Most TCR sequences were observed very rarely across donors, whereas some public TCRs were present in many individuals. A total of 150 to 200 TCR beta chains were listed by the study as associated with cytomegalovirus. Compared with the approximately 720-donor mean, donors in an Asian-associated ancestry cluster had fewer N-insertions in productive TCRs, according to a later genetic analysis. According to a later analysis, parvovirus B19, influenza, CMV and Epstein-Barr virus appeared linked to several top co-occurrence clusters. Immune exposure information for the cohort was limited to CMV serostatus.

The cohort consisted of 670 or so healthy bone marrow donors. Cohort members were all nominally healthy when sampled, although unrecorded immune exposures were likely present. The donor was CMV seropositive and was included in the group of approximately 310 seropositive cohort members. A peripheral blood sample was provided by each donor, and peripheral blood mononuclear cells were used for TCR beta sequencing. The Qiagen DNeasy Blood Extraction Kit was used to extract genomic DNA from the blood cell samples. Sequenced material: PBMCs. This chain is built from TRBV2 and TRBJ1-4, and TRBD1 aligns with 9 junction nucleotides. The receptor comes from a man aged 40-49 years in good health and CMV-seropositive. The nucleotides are TGTGCCAGTAGAGGGGACAGGGCTGCAACTAATGAAAAACTGTTTTTT. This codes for CASRGDRAATNEKLFF.